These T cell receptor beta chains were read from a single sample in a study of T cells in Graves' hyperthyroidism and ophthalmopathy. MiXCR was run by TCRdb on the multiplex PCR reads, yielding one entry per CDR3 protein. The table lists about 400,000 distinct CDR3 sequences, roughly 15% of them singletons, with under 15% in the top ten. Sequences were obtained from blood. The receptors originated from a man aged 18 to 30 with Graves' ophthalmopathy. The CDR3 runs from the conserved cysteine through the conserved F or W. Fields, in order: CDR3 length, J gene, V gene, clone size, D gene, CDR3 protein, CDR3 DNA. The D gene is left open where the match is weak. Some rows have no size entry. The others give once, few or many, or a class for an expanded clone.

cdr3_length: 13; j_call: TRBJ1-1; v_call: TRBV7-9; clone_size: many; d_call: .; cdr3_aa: CASSLIVNTEAFF; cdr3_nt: TGTGCCAGCAGCTTGATCGTGAACACTGAAGCTTTCTTT
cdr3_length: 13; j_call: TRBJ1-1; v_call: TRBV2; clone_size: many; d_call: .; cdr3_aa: CASSQGSNTEAFF; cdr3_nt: TGCGCCAGCAGCCAAGGATCGAACACTGAAGCTTTCTTT
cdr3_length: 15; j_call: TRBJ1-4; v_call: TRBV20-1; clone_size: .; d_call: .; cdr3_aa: CSARDRVRAFEKLFF; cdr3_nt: TGCAGTGCTAGAGATCGGGTCAGGGCCTTTGAAAAACTGTTTTTT
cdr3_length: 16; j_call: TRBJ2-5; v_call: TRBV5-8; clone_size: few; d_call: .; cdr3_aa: CASSLGRQRFQETQYF; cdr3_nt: TGTGCCAGCAGCTTGGGACGTCAGCGCTTCCAAGAGACCCAGTACTTC
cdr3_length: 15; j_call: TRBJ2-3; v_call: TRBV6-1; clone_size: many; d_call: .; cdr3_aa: CASSELVTATDTQYF; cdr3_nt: TGTGCCAGCAGTGAATTGGTGACAGCCACAGATACGCAGTATTTT
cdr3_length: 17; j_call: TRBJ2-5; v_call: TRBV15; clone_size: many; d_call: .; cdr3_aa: CATSKDNRAGGGETQYF; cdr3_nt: TGTGCCACCAGCAAAGATAATCGGGCAGGGGGGGGAGAGACCCAGTACTTC
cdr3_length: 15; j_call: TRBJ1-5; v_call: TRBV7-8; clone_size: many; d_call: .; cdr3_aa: CASSLADYSNQPQHF; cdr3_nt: TGTGCCAGCAGCTTAGCGGATTATAGCAATCAGCCCCAGCATTTT
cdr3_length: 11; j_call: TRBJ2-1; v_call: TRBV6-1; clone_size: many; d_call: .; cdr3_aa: CASNLYNEQFF; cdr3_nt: TGTGCCAGCAACCTATACAATGAGCAGTTCTTC
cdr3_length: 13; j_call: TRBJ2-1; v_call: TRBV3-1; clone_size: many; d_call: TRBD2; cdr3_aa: CASSLPPGGEQFF; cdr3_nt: TGTGCCAGCAGCCTGCCCCCGGGGGGGGAGCAGTTCTTC
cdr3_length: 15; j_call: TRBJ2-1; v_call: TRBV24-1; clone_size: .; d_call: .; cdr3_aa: CATSDRAVSYNEQFF; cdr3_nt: TGTGCCACCAGTGATCGGGCGGTTTCCTACAATGAGCAGTTCTTC
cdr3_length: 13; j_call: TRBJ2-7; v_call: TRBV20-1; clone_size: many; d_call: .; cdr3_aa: CSASGETPFEQYF; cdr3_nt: TGCAGTGCTAGTGGCGAGACACCCTTCGAGCAGTACTTC
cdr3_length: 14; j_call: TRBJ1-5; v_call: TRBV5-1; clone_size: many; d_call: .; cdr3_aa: CASSLEDPGQPQHF; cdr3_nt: TGCGCCAGCAGCTTGGAGGACCCGGGGCAGCCCCAGCATTTT
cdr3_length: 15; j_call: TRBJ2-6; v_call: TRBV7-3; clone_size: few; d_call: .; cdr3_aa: CASSLAGAGANVLTF; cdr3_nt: TGTGCCAGCAGCTTAGCAGGGGCTGGGGCCAACGTCCTGACTTTC
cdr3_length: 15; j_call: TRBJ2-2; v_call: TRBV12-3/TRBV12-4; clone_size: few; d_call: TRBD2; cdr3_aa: CASSRGGAYTGELFF; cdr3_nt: TGTGCCAGCAGTCGCGGGGGGGCCTACACCGGGGAGCTGTTTTTT
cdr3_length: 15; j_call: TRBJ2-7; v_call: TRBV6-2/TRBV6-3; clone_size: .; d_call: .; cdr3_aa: CASSFDLGFSYEQYF; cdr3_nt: TGTGCCAGCAGCTTCGACCTCGGGTTCTCCTACGAGCAGTACTTC
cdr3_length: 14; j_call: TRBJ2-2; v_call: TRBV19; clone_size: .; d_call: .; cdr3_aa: CASCRSGYTGELFF; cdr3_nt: TGTGCCAGTTGTCGGTCAGGGTACACCGGGGAGCTGTTTTTT
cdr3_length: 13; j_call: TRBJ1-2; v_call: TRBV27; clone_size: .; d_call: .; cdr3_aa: CASSGAGFHGYTF; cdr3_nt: TGTGCCAGCAGTGGGGCAGGGTTCCATGGCTACACCTTC
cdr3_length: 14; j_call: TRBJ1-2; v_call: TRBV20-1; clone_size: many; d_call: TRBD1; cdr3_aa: CSARLETGQRGYTF; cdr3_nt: TGCAGTGCTAGATTGGAGACAGGGCAGCGTGGCTACACCTTC
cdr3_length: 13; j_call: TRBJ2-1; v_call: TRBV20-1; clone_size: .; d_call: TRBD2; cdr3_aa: CSAMTSGSHEQFF; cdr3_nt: TGCAGTGCTATGACTAGCGGGAGTCACGAGCAGTTCTTC
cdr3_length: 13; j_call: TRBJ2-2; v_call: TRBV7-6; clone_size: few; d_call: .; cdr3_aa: CASRPEIVGELFF; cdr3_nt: TGTGCCAGCAGGCCAGAGATCGTCGGGGAGCTGTTTTTT
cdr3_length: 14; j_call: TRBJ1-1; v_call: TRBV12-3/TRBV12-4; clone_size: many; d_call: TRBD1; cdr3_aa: CASSLGQGAKSAFF; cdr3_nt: TGTGCCAGCAGTTTGGGGCAGGGGGCAAAGTCAGCTTTCTTT
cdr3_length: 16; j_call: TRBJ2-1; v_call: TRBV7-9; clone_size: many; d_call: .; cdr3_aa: CASSQNIREIYNEQFF; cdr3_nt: TGTGCCAGCAGCCAAAACATACGGGAGATTTACAATGAGCAGTTCTTC
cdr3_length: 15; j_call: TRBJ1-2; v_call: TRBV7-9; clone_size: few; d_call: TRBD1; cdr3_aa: CASSSRDRYFYGYTF; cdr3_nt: TGTGCCAGCAGCTCCCGGGACAGATATTTCTATGGCTACACCTTC
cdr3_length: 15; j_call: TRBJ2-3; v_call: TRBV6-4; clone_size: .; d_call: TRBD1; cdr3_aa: CASSIRDRVTDTQYF; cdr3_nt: TGTGCCAGCAGTATCCGGGACAGGGTCACAGATACGCAGTATTTT
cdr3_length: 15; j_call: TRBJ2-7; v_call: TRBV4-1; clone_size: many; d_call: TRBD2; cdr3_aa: CASSQPGLAAYEQYF; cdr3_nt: TGCGCCAGCAGCCAACCGGGACTAGCGGCCTACGAGCAGTACTTC
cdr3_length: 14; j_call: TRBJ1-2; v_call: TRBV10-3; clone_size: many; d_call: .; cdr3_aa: CAISEGTGNYGYTF; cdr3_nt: TGTGCCATCAGTGAGGGGACCGGTAACTATGGCTACACCTTC
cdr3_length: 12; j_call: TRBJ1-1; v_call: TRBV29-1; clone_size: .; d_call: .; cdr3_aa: CSGRRMNTEAFF; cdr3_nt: TGCAGCGGGCGACGGATGAACACTGAAGCTTTCTTT
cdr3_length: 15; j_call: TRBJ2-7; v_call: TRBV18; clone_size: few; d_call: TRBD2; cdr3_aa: CASSRSLGLADEQYF; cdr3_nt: TGTGCCAGCTCACGTTCATTAGGACTAGCGGACGAGCAGTACTTC
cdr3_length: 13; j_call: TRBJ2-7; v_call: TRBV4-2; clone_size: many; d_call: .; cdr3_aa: CASSHRGDYEQYF; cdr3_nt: TGTGCCAGCAGCCACAGGGGAGACTACGAGCAGTACTTC
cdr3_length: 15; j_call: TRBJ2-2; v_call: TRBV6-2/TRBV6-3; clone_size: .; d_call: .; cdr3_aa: CASSYSGPNTGELFF; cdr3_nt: TGTGCCAGCAGTTACTCAGGACCGAACACCGGGGAGCTGTTTTTT
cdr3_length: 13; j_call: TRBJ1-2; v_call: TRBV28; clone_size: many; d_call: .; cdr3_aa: CASSLWANYGYTF; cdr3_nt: TGTGCCAGCAGTTTGTGGGCTAACTATGGCTACACCTTC
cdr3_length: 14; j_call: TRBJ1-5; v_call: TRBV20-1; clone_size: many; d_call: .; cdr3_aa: CSARDVRGNQPQHF; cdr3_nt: TGCAGTGCTAGAGATGTACGGGGCAATCAGCCCCAGCATTTT
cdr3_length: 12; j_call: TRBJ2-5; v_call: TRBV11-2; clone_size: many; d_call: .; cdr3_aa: CASSFQYETQYF; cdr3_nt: TGTGCCAGCAGCTTCCAATACGAGACCCAGTACTTC